Below, 22 T cell receptor beta chains from the same sample are listed, as sequenced in a study of spatial heterogeneity in lung cancer. TCRdb passed the 5' RACE reads through MiXCR, listing each CDR3 protein once. Among roughly 17,000 distinct CDR3 sequences, 20% to 25% were seen once, and the ten largest hold 15% to 20%. The time point is: sample taken at primary tumor resection. Whole RNA was taken from tumor, nontumor lung or frozen PBMC; it was then sequenced unsorted. Sequenced here: PBMCs, sampled at surgery. All receptors come from a female donor with early-stage non-small cell lung cancer.

The table lists this clonotype with many counts. This chain links TRBV12-3 or TRBV12-4 with TRBJ1-1; 7 positions agree with TRBD1. Trimming cost V 6 bases and J 0 bases; bases outside gene matches: 4. The CDR3 is 14 amino acids. CDR3 amino acids: CASSLQGMNTEAFF. CDR3 DNA: TGTGCCAGCAGCTTACAGGGGATGAACACTGAAGCTTTCTTT.

This rearrangement joins TRBV20-1 to TRBJ1-2; D perhaps matches TRBD1 (6 bases). Germline CDR1 DFQATT, CDR2 SNEGSKA (reference sequence). This CDR3 is built from 14 residues. The germline V and J ends were trimmed by 5 bases and 4 bases, with 17 bases remaining between them. CDR3 loop: CSAETKTGSYGYTF. CDR3 coding DNA: TGCAGTGCTGAAACTAAGACAGGAAGCTATGGCTACACCTTC.

This clonotype is classed as medium-sized (0.01 to 0.1%). The V and J genes are TRBV12-3 or TRBV12-4 and TRBJ1-6; D gene ambiguous. The CDR3 is made up of 13 amino acids. Trimming pared 2 bases from V and 7 bases from J, leaving 6 bases between. CDR3 sequence: CASSLTANSPLHF. CDR3 DNA: TGTGCCAGCAGTTTAACAGCCAATTCACCCCTCCACTTT.

This clonotype has ten or more counts. The genes are TRBV7-2 and TRBJ1-6; no reliable D call. CDR1 and CDR2 (germline): SGHTA, FQGNSA. CDR3 length: 14 residues. With 0 bases removed from V and 6 bases from J, the gap between germline ends came to 6 bases. The CDR3 DNA reads TGTGCCAGCAGCTTAGCTAGGGCTAATTCACCCCTCCACTTT. This codes for CASSLARANSPLHF.

The chain is built from TRBV7-3 and TRBJ1-2; 9 bases line up with TRBD1. CDR1 and CDR2 from the germline V gene are SGHTA and FQGTGA. Trimming at V came to 5 bases and at J to 2 bases, leaving 6 bases not matched to a gene. The CDR3 is 15 residues long. CDR3 protein: CASSPDRGSNYGYTF. DNA of the CDR3: TGTGCCAGCAGCCCCGACAGGGGGAGCAACTATGGCTACACCTTC.

The V call is TRBV6-6, the J call TRBJ2-5; D may match TRBD1 or TRBD2 (7 bases each). Between the trimmed V and J ends, which lost 6 bases and 2 bases, there was a span of 25 bases. This CDR3 is 18 amino acids long. Germline CDR1 and CDR2: MNHNY and SVGAGI (reference sequence). This CDR3 is CASRNRGLGTGGQETQYF. CDR3 nucleotides: TGTGCCAGCAGGAACAGGGGTCTTGGGACCGGGGGGCAAGAGACCCAGTACTTC.

This clonotype was seen repeatedly, ten times or more. This chain connects TRBV10-1 to TRBJ2-1; 10 bases fit TRBD2. The length of the CDR3 is 15 residues. Trimming took 5 bases from V and 4 from J; bases not matched to a gene: 5. CDR1 is WNHNN, CDR2 SYGVQD, per germline (reference sequence). The CDR3: CASSPTSGVYNEQFF. CDR3 nucleotide sequence: TGCGCCAGCAGTCCAACTAGCGGGGTTTACAATGAGCAGTTCTTC.

This clonotype was counted between two and nine times. This clone may be a read error of a much larger clone one base away. The rearrangement links TRBV20-1 to TRBJ1-1, with D tentatively TRBD1 (5 bases). This CDR3 comprises 14 residues. Per the germline V gene, CDR1 is DFQATT and CDR2 is SNEGSKA (reference sequence). The CDR3 region has the DNA TGCAGTGCTAGTAGGGACTTAACCGTTGCCGAAGCTCTCTTT. Its protein product is CSASRDLTVAEALF.

This clonotype was detected ten times or more. The rearrangement uses TRBV7-6 and TRBJ1-5; D is unresolved. V dropped 2 bases and J dropped 5 bases, with 10 bases sitting between them. From germline, CDR1 is SGHVS and CDR2 FNYEAQ. The CDR3 spans 14 residues. CDR3 DNA: TGTGCCAGCAGCTTAAGGCGAACAGATCAGCCCCAGCATTTT. This encodes CASSLRRTDQPQHF.

The V and J genes are TRBV5-1 and TRBJ1-1; D remains ambiguous. Between the trimmed V and J ends, which lost 6 bases and 2 bases, there was a span of 5 bases. Germline CDR1 is SGHRS and CDR2 is YFSETQ. This CDR3 has 11 amino acids. In DNA form, the CDR3 reads TGCGCCAGCATCGACAACACTGAAGCTTTCTTT. Translated, it gives CASIDNTEAFF.

This clonotype is judged medium-sized. The rearrangement uses TRBV28 and TRBJ2-7; 7 bases align to TRBD2. The CDR3 has 15 residues. The ends lost 0 bases at V and 6 bases at J; junction bases unmatched: 8. Per the germline V gene, CDR1 is MDHEN and CDR2 is SYDVKM. CDR3 DNA: TGTGCCAGCAGTTTATGGAGGCTAGCGGCTTCCGAGCAGTACTTC. Protein: CASSLWRLAASEQYF.

This clonotype was observed many times. The chain couples TRBV18 to TRBJ2-7; 9 bases match TRBD1. Per the germline V gene, CDR1 is KGHSH and CDR2 is LQKENI. The CDR3 extends over 13 amino acids. V shed 8 bases and J 3 bases; nucleotides not matched to a gene: 5. CDR3 bases: TGTGCCAGCGGACAGGGGTCATTCTACGAGCAGTACTTC. It is translated as CASGQGSFYEQYF.

The sample holds many counts of this clonotype. The V and J genes are TRBV27 and TRBJ2-3; 14 bases fit TRBD2. The germline gives CDR1 MNHEY, CDR2 SMNVEV (reference sequence). J gave up 6 bases and V 6 bases, and 11 bases lay outside the gene matches. The CDR3 covers 17 residues. CDR3 region: CASRRTGTSGSRDTQYF. The CDR3 DNA reads as TGTGCCAGCAGACGGACCGGGACTAGCGGGAGTAGGGATACGCAGTATTTT.

The rearrangement joins TRBV27 to TRBJ2-7; maybe TRBD2 (5 bases). The CDR3 is 14 amino acids. The V end was cut by 1 base, the J end by 0 bases, with 7 bases between. CDR1 and CDR2 (germline): MNHEY, SMNVEV (reference sequence). The CDR3 reads CASSLWAGSYEQYF. CDR3 in DNA: TGTGCCAGCAGTTTATGGGCGGGCTCCTACGAGCAGTACTTC.

In the case of this clonotype: Relative to the germline gene, one junction end is altered; a read error may explain this. The chain recombines TRBV6-2 or TRBV6-3 with TRBJ2-7; D is perhaps TRBD2 (6 bases). This CDR3 is built from 14 residues. Per the germline V gene, CDR1 is MNHEY and CDR2 is SVGEGT. The CDR3 nucleotides are TGCGCCAGCAGTTACGGCGGGGACTCCTACGAGCAGTACTTC. This encodes CASSYGGDSYEQYF.

This clonotype is classed as medium-sized. The chain employs TRBV7-8 and TRBJ1-5, with 8 bases fitting TRBD1. CDR1 and CDR2 from the germline V gene are SGHVS and FQNEAQ. CDR3 length equals 15 residues. The ends lost 1 base at V and 6 bases at J; junction bases unmatched: 5. CDR3: CASSLGQGRVQPQHF. CDR3 DNA: TGTGCCAGCAGCTTAGGACAGGGGAGGGTTCAGCCCCAGCATTTT.

The chain combines TRBV15 with TRBJ2-3; no definite D call. The length of the CDR3 is 13 residues. The V end lost 5 bases, the J end lost 6 bases, and 12 bases lay between the germline ends. CDR1 is LNHNV, CDR2 YYDKDF, per germline (reference sequence). The CDR3 sequence: CATSWDSKDTQYF. The CDR3 nucleotides are TGTGCCACCAGCTGGGATTCGAAGGATACGCAGTATTTT.

This clonotype has ten or more counts. The chain is built from TRBV7-2 and TRBJ1-2, with 7 bases lining up with TRBD1. V gave up 2 bases and J gave up 7 bases; unmatched junction bases: 7. CDR1 and CDR2 from the germline V gene are SGHTA and FQGNSA. The CDR3 extends over 14 amino acids. The CDR3, as DNA: TGTGCCAGCAGCTTAATGACAGGGCAAATTGGCTACACCTTC. Its protein is CASSLMTGQIGYTF.

The CDR3 sequence is CASSSRVNEQFF. CDR3 DNA sequence: TGTGCCAGCAGCTCTCGTGTGAATGAGCAGTTCTTC. The gene calls are TRBV11-1 and TRBJ2-1; D remains unclear. Trimming shortened V by 4 bases and J by 7 bases, and 8 bases separated the two germline ends. This CDR3 spans 12 amino acids. Germline CDR1 is SGHAT and CDR2 is FQDESV (reference sequence).

This clonotype was counted many times. The gene calls are TRBV20-1 and TRBJ2-1; 14 positions agree with TRBD2. V shed 5 bases, J shed 2 bases, and the junction held 8 bases outside the gene matches. The CDR3 is 17 amino acids. CDR1 is DFQATT, CDR2 SNEGSKA, per germline (reference sequence). DNA of the CDR3: TGCAGTGCTCTGACTAGCGGGAGGGCCACCCCCTACAATGAGCAGTTCTTC. It encodes CSALTSGRATPYNEQFF.

The chain is built from TRBV20-1 and TRBJ2-7; tentatively, D is TRBD1 (6 bases). Trimming shortened V by 5 bases and J by 3 bases, and 11 bases separated the two germline ends. The length of the CDR3 is 12 residues. CDR1 is DFQATT and CDR2 is SNEGSKA in the germline V gene (reference sequence). The CDR3 loop reads CSARQGIYEQYF. The CDR3 DNA follows: TGCAGTGCTCGCCAGGGGATCTACGAGCAGTACTTC.

By share, this clonotype counts as large. This chain uses TRBV10-2 with TRBJ2-1; D gene unclear. The CDR3 spans 18 residues. CDR1 is WSHSY and CDR2 is SAAADI in the germline V gene. V was shortened by 0 bases and J by 0 bases, with 15 bases between the two germline ends. The CDR3, as DNA: TGCGCCAGCAGTGAGTCACCCCCAACGGTGAGCTCCTACAATGAGCAGTTCTTC. Amino acids: CASSESPPTVSSYNEQFF.